This T cell receptor (beta chain) came from a study of vaccination effects on CD4 cells after COVID-19. Study overall: Early and late post-vaccination samples came from a few convalescent patients. Post-vaccine draws lagged the second dose by a median of 72 days. Study-wide points: Spike-reactive clones detected post-vaccine in convalescents consisted mainly of new vaccine-induced clones.

Antigen-specific CD4+ T cell clonotypes were called by their expansion after viral peptide-pool culture in ViraFEST. Following culture for about ten days, CD4+ T cells were isolated. PCR showed that the person got SARS-CoV-2 infection at some point between March and December 2020. Each participant was administered two doses of either the BNT162b2 or the mRNA-1273 vaccine. A few million PBMC were seeded per well and grown in the presence of roughly 11 IU/ml IL-2 and about 10 ug/ml peptides. A note on this clone: The antigen is not known.

Trimming cost V 3 bases and J 4 bases, with 16 bases left between them. CDR1 and CDR2 (germline): KGHSH, LQKENI. The CDR3 spans 16 residues. Measured with immunoSEQ multiplex PCR; TCRdb has only the in-frame clones, and not every one. The data contain 17,000 or so clones, around 76% of them singletons. The TCR comes from a human donor who had a prior SARS-CoV-2 infection. This sequence joins TRBV18 and TRBJ1-5; D may be TRBD1 (6 bases). Sequenced material: CD4+ T cells from PBMCs cultured with SARS-CoV-2 spike peptides, taken after COVID-19 vaccination. The CDR3 protein is CASSPGLRGGNQPQHF. The CDR3 DNA sequence: TGTGCCAGCTCACCGGGATTGAGGGGGGGGAATCAGCCCCAGCATTTT.